This record looks at one T cell receptor beta chain sequence and its context. This sample stems from a study of blood T cell repertoires in COVID-19. Clones were read by immunoSEQ multiplex PCR, and TCRdb kept only the in-frame ones, dropping some. The sample includes approximately 200,000 clones, roughly four fifths of them seen just once. CDR3 size: 18 residues. V was clipped by 6 bases and J by 2 bases; unmatched bases: 11. The V gene's germline CDR1 is SNHLY and CDR2 FYNNEI. The source of this sequence is a man aged 35-49 years who had recovered from COVID-19. The rearrangement joins TRBV2 to TRBJ2-1, with 12 bases lining up with TRBD2. Sequencing used PBMCs or T cells enriched from blood (not recorded which). The CDR3 nucleotides read TGTGCCAGCAGCCTGTTGACTAGCGGGAGCTTCCCCTACAATGAGCAGTTCTTC. Translating gives CASSLLTSGSFPYNEQFF.